Sequencing of this T cell receptor (beta chain) was carried out in a study of T cells in Graves' hyperthyroidism and ophthalmopathy. Study at large: Sampling of peripheral blood happened at initial diagnosis, prior to any treatment. General study results and limits: Most thyroid clonotypes with frequency above 0.001 were detected in blood.

Amplification of TCR beta CDR3 regions was performed using RNA transcripts as template. The TCR CDR3 first-round RT-PCR relied on the HTBI primer set. TCRdb re-called the multiplex PCR reads through MiXCR, storing one row per CDR3 protein. The data show 410,000 or so distinct CDR3 sequences, 14% to 15% seen once. A Clinical Activity Score of at least 3, a NOSPECS grade of at least 4 and a duration under 3 months were recorded in the ophthalmopathy patients. Many counts were recorded for this clonotype. Antigen unknown. The CDR3 is 13 amino acids. From germline, CDR1 is SNHLY and CDR2 FYNNEI. The V and J ends lost 4 bases and 3 bases, in that order; junction bases with no gene match: 1.

This sequence originates from a man between 18 and 35 years old with Graves' ophthalmopathy. Sequenced input: blood. The chain links TRBV2 to TRBJ2-5, with 8 bases aligning to TRBD1. CDR3 loop: CASSGQGKETQYF. The CDR3 region has the DNA TGTGCCAGCAGTGGACAGGGGAAAGAGACCCAGTACTTC.